This record looks at one T cell receptor (beta chain) sequence and its context. Its matching antigen is unknown. This entry comes from a study of PD-1 blockade in classical Hodgkin lymphoma. For the study at large: The study gave patients nivolumab 3 mg/kg intravenously every 2 weeks. Points from the study as a whole: No one has yet defined what causes the repertoire differences, which may be disease activity or prior therapy. As was reported, newly diagnosed patients showed lower baseline TCR diversity than healthy donors did.

Germline assignment: CDR1 SGHRS and CDR2 YFSETQ. The CDR3 length is 18 residues. V was pared by 0 bases and J by 2 bases, with 18 bases between. This sample's time point: cycle 4 day 1 (C4D1), after 5 to 7 weeks of nivolumab. Autologous stem cell transplantation was followed by relapse in every patient, and brentuximab vedotin exposure varied. CD4+ T cells were purified from thawed PBMCs by negative selection. Libraries were prepared by immunoSEQ multiplex PCR; TCRdb keeps only in-frame clonotypes and omits some of them. This table holds about 30,000 clones, about 82% found once. The material was CD4+ T cells from blood, obtained before the fourth cycle of nivolumab. The gene calls are TRBV5-1 and TRBJ1-3, with TRBD1 as a possible D gene (5 bases). The clonotype was recovered from a human donor with classical Hodgkin lymphoma. The CDR3 is CASSLAVGPGLTGNTIYF. The CDR3 coding sequence is TGCGCCAGCAGCTTGGCGGTGGGGCCGGGCCTAACTGGAAACACCATATATTTT.